This T cell receptor (beta chain) was retrieved from a study of blood T cell repertoires in COVID-19. As for the study in general: Samples of COVID-19 (acute and convalescent) were obtained from the United States, Italy and Spain. T cells, B-cell-depleted T cells, or PBMCs provided the cDNA or gDNA that served as material.

Per the original data handling: Amplification of reference gene primers was used by the study to estimate nucleated cell counts. TCRdb's copy holds only in-frame clones and misses some; the assay was immunoSEQ multiplex PCR. Clonal size and the V and J genes are those of that table, whereas D and trimming came from the DNA. The sample has 20,000 to 25,000 clones; about 78% are singletons. Germline values: CDR1 SGDLS, CDR2 YYNGEE. V trimming: 0 bases; J trimming: 4 bases; junction bases outside the gene matches: 9. The CDR3 runs to 16 residues. The sequencing sample was made of peripheral blood. The receptor comes from a man in his 60s with active COVID-19. V is TRBV9 and J is TRBJ1-2; TRBD1 aligns across 7 bases. CDR3 nucleotide sequence: TGTGCCAGCAGCGTAGGGGTTTTACAGGGGACCTATGGCTACACCTTC. Its protein is CASSVGVLQGTYGYTF.